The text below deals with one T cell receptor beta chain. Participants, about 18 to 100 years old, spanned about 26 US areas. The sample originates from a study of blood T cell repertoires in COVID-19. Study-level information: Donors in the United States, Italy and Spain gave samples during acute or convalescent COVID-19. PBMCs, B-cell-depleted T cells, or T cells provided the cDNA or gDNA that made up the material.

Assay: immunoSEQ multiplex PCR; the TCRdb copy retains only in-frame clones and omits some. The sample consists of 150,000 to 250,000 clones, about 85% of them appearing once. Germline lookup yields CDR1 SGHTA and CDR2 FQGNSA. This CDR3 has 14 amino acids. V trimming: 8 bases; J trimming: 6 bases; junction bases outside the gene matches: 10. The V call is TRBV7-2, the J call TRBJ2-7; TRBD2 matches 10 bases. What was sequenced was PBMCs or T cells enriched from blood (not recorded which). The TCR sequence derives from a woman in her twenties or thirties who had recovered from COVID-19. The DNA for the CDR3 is TGTGCCAGCCTCCGGGCTAGCGGGGGAGGCGAGCAGTACTTC. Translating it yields CASLRASGGGEQYF.